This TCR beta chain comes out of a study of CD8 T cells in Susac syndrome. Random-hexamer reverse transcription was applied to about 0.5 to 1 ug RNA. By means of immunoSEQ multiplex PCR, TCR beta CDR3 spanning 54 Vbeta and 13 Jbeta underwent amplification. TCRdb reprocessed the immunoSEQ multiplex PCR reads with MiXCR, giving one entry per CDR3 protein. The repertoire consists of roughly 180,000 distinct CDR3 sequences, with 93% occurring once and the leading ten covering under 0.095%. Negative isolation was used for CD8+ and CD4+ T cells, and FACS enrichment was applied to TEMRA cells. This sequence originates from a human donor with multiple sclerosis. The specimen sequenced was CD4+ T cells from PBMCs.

The CDR3: CASSLDWNEQYF. The CDR3 nucleotides are TGTGCCAGCAGCCTCGACTGGAACGAGCAGTACTTC. The gene calls are TRBV6-5 and TRBJ2-7; D is unresolved. The CDR3 sequence is 12 residues long. Germline V gene sequence: CDR1 MNHEY, CDR2 SVGAGI. Trimming removed 6 bases from V and 5 bases from J, with 11 bases in between.